This T cell receptor (beta chain) was profiled in a study of blood T cell repertoires in COVID-19. Clones were read by immunoSEQ multiplex PCR, and TCRdb kept only the in-frame ones, dropping some. The sample includes about 250,000 clones, 85% to 90% of them seen just once. Donors in Cohort 3 counted as recovered after two negative PCRs, clearance, or symptom resolution. The trim removed 4 bases at V and 7 bases at J, leaving 7 bases unmatched. This CDR3 contains 15 residues. The germline V gene has CDR1 KGHDR and CDR2 SFDVKD. The sequencing sample was made of PBMCs or T cells enriched from blood (not recorded which). The V and J genes are TRBV24-1 and TRBJ2-7; 12 bases are a match to TRBD1. This receptor was taken from a man aged 18 to 29 who had recovered from COVID-19. CDR3 protein: CATSESGQGAEEQYF. For the CDR3, the DNA is TGTGCCACCAGTGAGTCGGGACAGGGGGCGGAGGAGCAGTACTTC.